Listed below are T cell receptor beta chains from one sample, sequenced in a study of shared clonotypes between healthy human individuals. Assay used: immunoSEQ multiplex PCR; TCRdb lists only in-frame clones, some missing. This sample has about 1.1 million clones; approximately 77% occur once, and the top ten carry roughly 0.82%. Material for sequencing was memory CD4+ T cells from PBMCs. These receptors were taken from a man between 18 and 35 years old in good health. Some clones in this sample may be carry-over from other donors' samples. CDR3s include the opening cysteine and the closing phenylalanine or tryptophan. Each record gives: CDR3 length, J gene, V gene, D gene, clone size, CDR3 DNA, CDR3 protein. D genes are given only for firm matches. Not all rows give a size; the values are once, few, many and, for expanded clones, a class.

14,TRBJ2-2,TRBV6-1,-,-,TGTGCCAGCAGTGAAGGCACGGACACCGGGGAGCTGTTTTTT,CASSEGTDTGELFF
13,TRBJ1-5,TRBV6-5,-,-,TGTGCCAGCAAGGGAGGGGTCAATCAGCCCCAGCATTTT,CASKGGVNQPQHF
17,TRBJ2-2,TRBV5-8,TRBD2,-,TGTGCCAGCAGCTTGCCCCTAGCGGGAATGAACACCGGGGAGCTGTTTTTT,CASSLPLAGMNTGELFF
16,TRBJ1-5,TRBV2,-,-,TGTGCCAGCGGGGGCGATCCCGGGGCTAGCAATCAGCCCCAGCATTTT,CASGGDPGASNQPQHF
14,TRBJ2-3,TRBV5-1,TRBD1,once,TGCGCCAGCAGCTTCGGGACAGCCACAGATACGCAGTATTTT,CASSFGTATDTQYF
14,TRBJ1-2,TRBV6-6,TRBD1,once,TGTGCCAGCAGTTTCTTTGACAGGGTTGGTGGCTACACCTTC,CASSFFDRVGGYTF
14,TRBJ1-1,TRBV18,TRBD1,-,TGTGCCAGCTCACCCGACAGGGTTAGGGGTGAAGCTTTCTTT,CASSPDRVRGEAFF
16,TRBJ2-1,TRBV11-2,TRBD2,few,TGTGCCAGCAGCGCACCCCTAGCGGCGACCTACAATGAGCAGTTCTTC,CASSAPLAATYNEQFF
13,TRBJ2-1,TRBV9,-,-,TGTGCCAGCAGCGTAGACGTACGAGGGGAGCAGTTCTTC,CASSVDVRGEQFF
13,TRBJ2-7,TRBV7-2,TRBD2,many,TGTGCCAGCACCGCAGCGGCCGGGAGGGAGCAGTACTTC,CASTAAAGREQYF
14,TRBJ1-4,TRBV7-8,-,-,TGTGCCAGCAGCTTAGGGGGCCTTGGGGAAAAACTGTTTTTT,CASSLGGLGEKLFF
14,TRBJ1-1,TRBV4-2,-,-,TGTGCCAGCAGCCCAAAGCCCGGGAACACTGAAGCTTTCTTT,CASSPKPGNTEAFF
13,TRBJ1-1,TRBV11-3,-,-,TGTGCCAGCTCAGCCGAGGGGTGGGCCGAAGCTTTCTTT,CASSAEGWAEAFF
15,TRBJ1-5,TRBV7-2,TRBD1,-,TGTGCCAGCAGCCCGGAGACAGGGAGGACACAGCCCCAGCATTTT,CASSPETGRTQPQHF
14,TRBJ1-1,TRBV5-1,-,-,TGCGCCAGCGGCGTAGGGGAGGTAGGCACTGAAGCTTTCTTT,CASGVGEVGTEAFF
15,TRBJ2-7,TRBV27,TRBD2,-,TGTGCCAGCAGCGGCACGCGGGGGAGCAGTCACGAGCAGTACTTC,CASSGTRGSSHEQYF
14,TRBJ2-2,TRBV21-1,-,-,TGTGCCAGCAGCCCACGGACAGGGCCCGGGGAGCTGTTTTTT,CASSPRTGPGELFF
13,TRBJ1-1,TRBV18,-,few,TGTGCCAGCTCACCATCTGGGGGCACTGAAGCTTTCTTT,CASSPSGGTEAFF
13,TRBJ1-2,TRBV5-5,-,-,TGTGCCAGCAGCCCCAGGGCAAACTATGGCTACACCTTC,CASSPRANYGYTF
15,TRBJ1-1,TRBV4-1,-,-,TGCGCCAGCAGCCCAGTGGACGTGCTCGGGACTGAAGCTTTCTTT,CASSPVDVLGTEAFF
15,TRBJ1-2,TRBV5-5,-,-,TGTGCCAGCAGCTTGGCTACAGGGATTATGTATGGCTACACCTTC,CASSLATGIMYGYTF
14,TRBJ2-3,TRBV7-2,TRBD2,-,TGTGCCAGCAGCCCCGGGGGGGGCATGGATACGCAGTATTTT,CASSPGGGMDTQYF
16,TRBJ2-1,TRBV29-1,TRBD2,-,TGCAGCGTCATGCGCCAACTAGCGGTGGAAGGCAATGAGCAGTTCTTC,CSVMRQLAVEGNEQFF
14,TRBJ1-5,TRBV4-1,-,-,TGCGCCAGCAGCCTCCCGGGGGCCTGGCAGCCCCAGCATTTT,CASSLPGAWQPQHF
15,TRBJ2-5,TRBV4-1,-,-,TGCGCCAGCAGCCAAGATCAGGGCGGAACCGTGACCCAGTACTTC,CASSQDQGGTVTQYF
16,TRBJ1-1,TRBV5-6,-,-,TGTGCCAGCAGCTTGCCTGGGAGAGCGGGGAACACTGAAGCTTTCTTT,CASSLPGRAGNTEAFF
13,TRBJ1-1,TRBV11-2,-,-,TGTGCCAGCAGCTTAATGATGGGGCAGCAAGCTTTCTTT,CASSLMMGQQAFF
17,TRBJ2-5,TRBV7-6,TRBD2,-,TGTGCCAGCAGAGAGAGGCTGCGACTAGCGCACCAAGAGACCCAGTACTTC,CASRERLRLAHQETQYF
16,TRBJ1-3,TRBV10-3,-,once,TGTGCCATCAGTGAGTCGGAGCTACTTGCAGGAAACACCATATATTTT,CAISESELLAGNTIYF
15,TRBJ1-1,TRBV27,-,-,TGTGCCAGCAGTTTATGGGGGGGCAAGTTCGGTGAAGCTTTCTTT,CASSLWGGKFGEAFF
14,TRBJ2-1,TRBV6-6,-,-,TGTGCCAGCAGCCATCGGGAACCTTACAATGAGCAGTTCTTC,CASSHREPYNEQFF
15,TRBJ1-2,TRBV5-6,TRBD1,-,TGTGCCAGCAGCTTGGGGGACAGGGGGAACTATGGCTACACCTTC,CASSLGDRGNYGYTF
18,TRBJ2-1,TRBV10-3,TRBD2,once,TGTGCCATCAGGGAGTCTAGCGGAAGCGGGAGGGCCTACAATGAGCAGTTCTTC,CAIRESSGSGRAYNEQFF
13,TRBJ2-1,TRBV30,-,-,TGTGCCTGGAGTGGTTCCAGCAGGAATGAGCAGTTCTTC,CAWSGSSRNEQFF
13,TRBJ1-2,TRBV27,TRBD1,-,TGTGCCAGCAGTTTATACAGGGGGTATGGCTACACCTTC,CASSLYRGYGYTF
13,TRBJ2-7,TRBV5-5,-,-,TGTGCCAGCAGCTTGAATAGCGTCTACGAGCAGTACTTC,CASSLNSVYEQYF
14,TRBJ1-4,TRBV7-9,-,-,TGTGCCAGCAGTCCCGGGCACGGGAATGAAAAACTGTTTTTT,CASSPGHGNEKLFF
14,TRBJ2-1,TRBV2,TRBD1,-,TGTGCCAGCAGTGGACAGGGGGCAGTAAATGAGCAGTTCTTC,CASSGQGAVNEQFF